Listed below are T cell receptor beta chains from one sample, sequenced in a study of blood T cells in healthy people across ages. TCRdb itself ran the 5' RACE reads through MiXCR, one entry per CDR3 protein. The table shows about 900,000 distinct CDR3 sequences, with about 48% occurring only once. Sequenced input: blood. Receptors were obtained from a man aged 25-40 years in good health. The conserved cysteine and the conserved F or W are not part of the CDR3 here. Each record gives: V gene, J gene, CDR3 protein.

v_call: TRBV29-1; j_call: .; cdr3_aa: SVTKGQGAETQY
v_call: TRBV6-5; j_call: TRBJ2-1; cdr3_aa: ACSARGEREQF
v_call: TRBV14; j_call: TRBJ2-5; cdr3_aa: ASSPRTRRQETQY
v_call: TRBV29-1; j_call: TRBJ2-1; cdr3_aa: SVEVRDRGSYNEQF
v_call: TRBV25-1; j_call: TRBJ2-4; cdr3_aa: AEKGLAGAELAKNIQY
v_call: TRBV6-5; j_call: TRBJ2-6; cdr3_aa: ASGMDSSGANVLT
v_call: TRBV20-1; j_call: TRBJ2-7; cdr3_aa: SARLAEYEQY
v_call: TRBV6-5; j_call: TRBJ2-1; cdr3_aa: ASSYGQGAYNEQF
v_call: TRBV7-9; j_call: TRBJ2-1; cdr3_aa: ASSSDPDEQF
v_call: TRBV7-9; j_call: TRBJ2-6; cdr3_aa: ASSLTTSGANVLT
v_call: TRBV7-9; j_call: .; cdr3_aa: ASSSRPQGIDEQY
v_call: TRBV29-1; j_call: TRBJ1-2; cdr3_aa: SVEGIRGRVYGYT
v_call: TRBV11-2; j_call: TRBJ2-2; cdr3_aa: ASSPKLAGGTGELF
v_call: TRBV10-2; j_call: TRBJ1-5; cdr3_aa: ASSPGTGGSQPQH
v_call: TRBV29-1; j_call: TRBJ2-1; cdr3_aa: SVEIQSSYNEQF
v_call: TRBV11-2; j_call: TRBJ2-3; cdr3_aa: ASSLWAHIIDTQY
v_call: TRBV5-1; j_call: TRBJ1-1; cdr3_aa: ASSLRPGTGNTEAF
v_call: TRBV18; j_call: TRBJ1-2; cdr3_aa: ASSPHPGSYGYT
v_call: TRBV25-1; j_call: TRBJ2-1; cdr3_aa: ASRDWGQGGQDEQF
v_call: TRBV7-9; j_call: TRBJ2-1; cdr3_aa: ASSLRQGFQF
v_call: TRBV5-1; j_call: TRBJ2-1; cdr3_aa: ASSGGGGYNEQF
v_call: TRBV29-1; j_call: TRBJ2-7; cdr3_aa: SVEDPLGSSSYEQY